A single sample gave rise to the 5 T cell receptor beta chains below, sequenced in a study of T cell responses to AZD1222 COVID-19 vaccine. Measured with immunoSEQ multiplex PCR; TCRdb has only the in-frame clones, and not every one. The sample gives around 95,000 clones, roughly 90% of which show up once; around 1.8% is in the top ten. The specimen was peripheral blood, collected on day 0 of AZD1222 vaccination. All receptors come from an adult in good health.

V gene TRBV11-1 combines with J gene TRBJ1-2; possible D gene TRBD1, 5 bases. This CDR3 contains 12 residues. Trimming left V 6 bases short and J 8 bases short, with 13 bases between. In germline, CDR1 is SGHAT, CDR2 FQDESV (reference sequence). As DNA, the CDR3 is TGTGCCAGCAGTTGGGCAGGGAAAGGCTACACCTTC. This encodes CASSWAGKGYTF.

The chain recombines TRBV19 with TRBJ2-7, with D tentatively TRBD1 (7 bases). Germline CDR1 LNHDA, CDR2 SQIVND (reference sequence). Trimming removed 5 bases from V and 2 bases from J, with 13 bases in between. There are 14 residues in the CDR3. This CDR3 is CASSSQGGAYEQYF. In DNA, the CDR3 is TGTGCCAGTAGTTCGCAGGGGGGTGCCTACGAGCAGTACTTC. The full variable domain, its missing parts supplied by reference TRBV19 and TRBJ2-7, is DGGITQSPKYLFRKEGQNVTLSCEQNLNHDAMYWYRQDPGQGLRLIYYSQIVNDFQKGDIAEGYSVSREKKESFPLTVTSAQKNPTAFYLCASSSQGGAYEQYFGPGTRLTVT.

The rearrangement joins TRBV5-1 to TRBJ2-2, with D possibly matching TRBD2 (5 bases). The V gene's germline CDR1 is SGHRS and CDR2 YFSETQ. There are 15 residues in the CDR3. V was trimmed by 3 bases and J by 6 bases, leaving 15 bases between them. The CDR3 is CASSSGGTRSGELFF. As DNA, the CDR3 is TGCGCCAGCAGCTCCGGCGGTACTAGATCCGGGGAGCTGTTTTTT. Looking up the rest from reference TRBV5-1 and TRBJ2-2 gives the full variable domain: KAGVTQTPRYLIKTRGQQVTLSCSPISGHRSVSWYQQTPGQGLQFLFEYFSETQRNKGNFPGRFSGRQFSNSRSEMNVSTLELGDSALYLCASSSGGTRSGELFFGEGSRLTVL.

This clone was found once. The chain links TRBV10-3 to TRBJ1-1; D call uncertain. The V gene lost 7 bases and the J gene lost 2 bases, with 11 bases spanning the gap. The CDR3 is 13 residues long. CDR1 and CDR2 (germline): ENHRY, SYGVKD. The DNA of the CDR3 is TGTGCCATCAACCCGACGGTAAACACTGAAGCTTTCTTT. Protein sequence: CAINPTVNTEAFF.

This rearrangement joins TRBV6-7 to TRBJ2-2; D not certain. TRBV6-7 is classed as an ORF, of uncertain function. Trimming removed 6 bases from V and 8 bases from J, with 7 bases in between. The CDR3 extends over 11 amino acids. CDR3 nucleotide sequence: TGTGCCAGCAGCAAAACAGGGGAGCTGTTTTTT. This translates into CASSKTGELFF.